Listed here are 11 T cell receptor beta chains from one sample, sequenced in a study of blood T cell repertoires in COVID-19. Libraries were prepared by immunoSEQ multiplex PCR; TCRdb keeps only in-frame clonotypes and omits some of them. This table holds approximately 190,000 clones, less than 90% found once. Source material: PBMCs or T cells enriched from blood (not recorded which). These receptors came from a woman aged 25 to 39 who had been exposed to COVID-19.

The CDR3 region is CASSPGGDYEQYF. Written as DNA, the CDR3 is TGTGCCAGCAGCCCAGGGGGCGACTACGAGCAGTACTTC. The chain uses TRBV3-1 (or the pseudogene TRBV3-2) and TRBJ2-7; 8 nucleotides agree with TRBD1. The V and J ends lost 4 bases and 3 bases, in that order; junction bases with no gene match: 2. Germline V gene data show CDR1 as LGHDT and CDR2 as YNNKEL (reference sequence). The CDR3 covers 13 residues.

The chain links TRBV7-2 to TRBJ2-1, with D maybe TRBD1 (5 bases). V lost 5 bases and J lost 14, with 13 bases in between. The length of the CDR3 is 11 residues. Germline V CDR1 and CDR2: SGHTA, FQGNSA. The CDR3 is CASSLGPREFF. The CDR3 DNA sequence: TGTGCCAGCAGCCTGGGGCCCAGGGAGTTCTTC. Drawing the rest from reference TRBV7-2 and TRBJ2-1, the complete variable domain is GAGVSQSPSNKVTEKGKDVELRCDPISGHTALYWYRQSLGQGLEFLIYFQGNSAPDKSGLPSDRFSAERTGGSVSTLTIQRTQQEDSAVYLCASSLGPREFFGPGTRLTVL.

This clone was picked up a small number of times. The gene calls are TRBV2 and TRBJ1-4, with 11 bases identical to TRBD1. V trimming: 6 bases; J trimming: 6 bases; junction bases outside the gene matches: 3. The CDR3 sequence is 14 residues long. CDR1 and CDR2 (germline): SNHLY, FYNNEI. The CDR3 is CASRGQGAYEKLFF. Written as DNA, the CDR3 is TGTGCCAGCAGAGGACAGGGGGCCTATGAAAAACTGTTTTTT.

The V and J genes are TRBV27 and TRBJ1-5, with TRBD1 matching 9 bases. The CDR3 totals 16 residues. The germline V gene has CDR1 MNHEY and CDR2 SMNVEV (reference sequence). Unmatched junction bases numbered 9, after V lost 5 bases and J lost 4 bases. CDR3 sequence (DNA): TGTGCCAGCAGTCCACGGGACAGGGTGTCAAATCAGCCCCAGCATTTT. It yields the protein CASSPRDRVSNQPQHF.

V and J are TRBV19 and TRBJ1-5, with D tentatively TRBD1 (5 bases). The CDR3 consists of 15 residues. Germline V gene lookup returns CDR1 LNHDA and CDR2 SQIVND (reference sequence). Trimming removed 7 bases from V and 2 bases from J, with 15 bases in between. In nucleotides, the CDR3 is TGTGCCAGTACCGCCGACAGCTTGGGCAATCAGCCCCAGCATTTT. Translation: CASTADSLGNQPQHF. Filled out from reference TRBV19 and TRBJ1-5, the complete variable domain reads DGGITQSPKYLFRKEGQNVTLSCEQNLNHDAMYWYRQDPGQGLRLIYYSQIVNDFQKGDIAEGYSVSREKKESFPLTVTSAQKNPTAFYLCASTADSLGNQPQHFGDGTRLSIL.

The rearrangement links TRBV30 to TRBJ2-2, with D possibly matching TRBD1 (6 bases). V lost 0 bases, J lost 8 bases, and 10 bases lay in between. CDR1 is GTSNPN and CDR2 is SVGIG in the germline V gene (reference sequence). The CDR3 covers 13 residues. The CDR3 is CAWSVPGAGELFF. As DNA, the CDR3 is TGTGCCTGGAGTGTACCAGGGGCGGGGGAGCTGTTTTTT. Filled out from reference TRBV30 and TRBJ2-2, the complete variable domain reads SQTIHQWPATLVQPVGSPLSLECTVEGTSNPNLYWYRQAAGRGLQLLFYSVGIGQISSEVPQNLSASRPQDRQFILSSKKLLLSDSGFYLCAWSVPGAGELFFGEGSRLTVL.

This chain links TRBV6-2 or TRBV6-3 with TRBJ2-1; 9 bases match TRBD2. The CDR3 sequence is 16 residues long. Germline lookup yields CDR1 MNHEY and CDR2 SVGEGT. The V segment lost 5 bases and the J segment 12 bases; nucleotides outside the gene matches: 17. Written as DNA, the CDR3 is TGTGCCAGCAGTCCCCTTGGAGGACTAGCGAGTCCGGGGCAGTTCTTC. Protein product: CASSPLGGLASPGQFF.

The J gene is TRBJ2-1, the V gene TRBV9; 13 bases map to TRBD2. The CDR3 is 16 residues long. Germline CDR1 and CDR2: SGDLS and YYNGEE. The J segment lost 6 bases and the V segment lost 3 bases, leaving 6 bases of the junction unmatched. The DNA for the CDR3 is TGTGCCAGCAGCGACACTAGCGGGGGGGCCTTCAATGAGCAGTTCTTC. It is translated as CASSDTSGGAFNEQFF.

The sample holds a few counts of this clone. The V and J genes are TRBV7-9 and TRBJ1-4, with 8 bases lining up with TRBD1. The CDR3 covers 15 residues. V shed 6 bases, J shed 3 bases, and the junction held 6 bases outside the gene matches. The germline gives CDR1 SEHNR, CDR2 FQNEAQ (reference sequence). The CDR3 nucleotides read TGTGCCAGCAGATATGGACAGGGTTCTAATGAAAAACTGTTTTTT. Its protein is CASRYGQGSNEKLFF.

The chain uses TRBV3-1 (or the pseudogene TRBV3-2) and TRBJ2-7; 12 positions match TRBD2. The CDR3 extends over 17 amino acids. CDR1 LGHDT and CDR2 YNNKEL come from the germline V gene (reference sequence). With 4 bases clipped from V and 7 bases from J, the junction kept 14 bases outside the gene matches. CDR3 protein: CASSRGVTSGGLVEQYF. CDR3 in DNA: TGTGCCAGCAGCCGCGGGGTGACTAGCGGGGGTTTGGTGGAGCAGTACTTC.

The chain joins TRBV5-1 to TRBJ2-3; weak D call: TRBD2 (6 bases). The CDR3 covers 16 residues. Germline V gene sequence: CDR1 SGHRS, CDR2 YFSETQ. Trimming left V 4 bases short and J 6 bases short, with 21 bases between. The CDR3 loop is CASSPGNGGNFDTQYF. CDR3 in DNA: TGCGCCAGCAGCCCGGGAAACGGGGGTAACTTCGATACGCAGTATTTT.